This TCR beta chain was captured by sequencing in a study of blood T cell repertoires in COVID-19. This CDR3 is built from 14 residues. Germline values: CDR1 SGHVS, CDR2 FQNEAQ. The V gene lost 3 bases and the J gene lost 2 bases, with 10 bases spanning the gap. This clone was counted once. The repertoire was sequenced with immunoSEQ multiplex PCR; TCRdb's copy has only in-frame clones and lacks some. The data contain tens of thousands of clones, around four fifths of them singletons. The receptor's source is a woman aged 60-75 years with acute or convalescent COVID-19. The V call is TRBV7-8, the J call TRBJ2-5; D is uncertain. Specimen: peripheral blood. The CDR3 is CASSFGPAQETQYF. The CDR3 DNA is TGTGCCAGCAGCTTTGGGCCGGCTCAAGAGACCCAGTACTTC.